Listed below are T cell receptor beta chains from one sample, sequenced in a study of shared clonotypes between healthy human individuals. The table came from immunoSEQ multiplex PCR; TCRdb's copy has only in-frame clones and leaves some out. The sample carries 2 million to 2.5 million clones, 85% to 95% recorded once. Sequencing was done on a sample of naive CD4+ T cells from PBMCs. These receptors were taken from a man in his late teens or twenties in good health. Some clones in this sample may be carry-over from other donors' samples. Both conserved end residues are part of each CDR3. The order of the fields is D gene, CDR3 length, V gene, J gene, clone size, CDR3 protein, CDR3 DNA. D genes are given only for firm matches. Clone size, where shown, is once, few, many, or a class for clones that have expanded.

>TRBD1|18|TRBV5-1|TRBJ1-1|once
CASSLRPWDSGSNTEAFF
TGCGCCAGCAGCTTGCGGCCCTGGGACAGTGGATCGAACACTGAAGCTTTCTTT
>TRBD2|16|TRBV5-4|TRBJ2-3|NA
CASSLASGRAPDTQYF
TGTGCCAGCAGCTTGGCCAGCGGGAGGGCCCCAGATACGCAGTATTTT
>TRBD1|14|TRBV2|TRBJ2-5|NA
CASSLQGGAETQYF
TGTGCCAGCAGCCTACAGGGGGGTGCAGAGACCCAGTACTTC
>NA|13|TRBV5-1|TRBJ2-2|NA
CARSLGRAGELFF
TGCGCCCGCAGCTTGGGCCGGGCCGGGGAGCTGTTTTTT
>NA|15|TRBV5-1|TRBJ2-3|NA
CASSRDTQVADTQYF
TGCGCCAGCAGCCGGGACACCCAGGTTGCGGATACGCAGTATTTT
>NA|13|TRBV2|TRBJ1-2|NA
CASSDVRDYGYTF
TGTGCCAGCAGTGACGTGAGGGACTATGGCTACACCTTC
>TRBD2|15|TRBV6-5|TRBJ2-7|NA
CASRTLTSGTYEQYF
TGTGCCAGCAGAACTCTGACTAGCGGAACCTACGAGCAGTACTTC
>NA|12|TRBV25-1|TRBJ2-5|NA
CASSHREATQYF
TGTGCCAGCAGCCACAGGGAGGCGACCCAGTACTTC
>NA|15|TRBV30|TRBJ1-3|once
CAWRRVPSSGNTIYF
TGTGCCTGGAGGAGGGTCCCCTCCTCTGGAAACACCATATATTTT
>TRBD2|16|TRBV5-1|TRBJ2-1|once
CASSLAMGAGDGEQFF
TGCGCCAGCAGCTTGGCGATGGGCGCGGGAGATGGTGAGCAGTTCTTC
>NA|13|TRBV14|TRBJ1-1|NA
CASSRSQNTEAFF
TGTGCCAGCAGCCGATCGCAGAACACTGAAGCTTTCTTT
>NA|14|TRBV6-1|TRBJ2-3|NA
CASRPKTFTDTQYF
TGTGCCAGCCGCCCGAAAACTTTCACAGATACGCAGTATTTT
>TRBD1|15|TRBV6-1|TRBJ2-7|NA
CASRSTGTGAYEQYF
TGTGCCAGCAGATCTACCGGGACAGGGGCCTACGAGCAGTACTTC
>TRBD1|15|TRBV19|TRBJ2-1|NA
CASSIRDRGGDEQFF
TGTGCCAGTAGTATCAGGGACAGGGGGGGCGATGAGCAGTTCTTC
>NA|12|TRBV27|TRBJ1-2|NA
CASSTGDYGYTF
TGTGCCAGCAGTACAGGCGACTATGGCTACACCTTC
>NA|12|TRBV2|TRBJ2-7|NA
CAGSGDSYEQYF
TGTGCCGGGTCAGGAGATTCCTACGAGCAGTACTTC
>NA|12|TRBV2|TRBJ1-5|NA
CASSESLRPQHF
TGTGCCAGCAGTGAATCGTTACGGCCCCAGCATTTT
>NA|15|TRBV7-6|TRBJ2-2|NA
CASSPRGTNTGELFF
TGTGCCAGCAGCCCAAGGGGGACGAACACCGGGGAGCTGTTTTTT
>TRBD2|16|TRBV4-3|TRBJ2-3|NA
CASSQGGASGRDTQYF
TGCGCCAGCAGCCAAGGGGGGGCTAGCGGGCGGGATACGCAGTATTTT
>TRBD2|22|TRBV4-1|TRBJ2-1|NA
CASSQAKIFVYDGTSGDNEQFF
TGCGCCAGCTCACAAGCCAAGATCTTTGTTTACGACGGGACTAGCGGAGACAATGAGCAGTTCTTC
>NA|12|TRBV6-5|TRBJ2-7|NA
CASRAGRYEQYF
TGTGCCAGCAGGGCGGGTCGTTACGAGCAGTACTTC
>NA|14|TRBV5-5|TRBJ1-2|NA
CASSPGQPNYGYTF
TGTGCCAGCAGCCCAGGACAGCCTAACTATGGCTACACCTTC